This T cell receptor (beta chain) was retrieved from a study of PD-L1 blockade in urothelial cancer. Across the study: In the patient group, about 85% of the roughly 29 were males with bladder-origin urothelial cancer.

Assay used: immunoSEQ multiplex PCR; TCRdb lists only in-frame clones, some missing. This sample yields approximately 110,000 clones, of which approximately 89% are seen a single time; around 4% belongs to the top ten. The CDR3 runs 13 residues. Between the trimmed V and J ends, which lost 10 bases and 1 base, there was a span of 11 bases. The germline V gene has CDR1 MNHNY and CDR2 SVGAGI (reference sequence). Time point described: peripheral blood 6 weeks after treatment start. This receptor was identified in a man between 60 and 75 years old with urothelial cancer. The sample consisted of PBMCs, taken around atezolizumab (anti-PD-L1) treatment. This rearrangement joins TRBV6-6 to TRBJ1-5, with D uncertain. The CDR3 reads CATGTSSNQPQHF. CDR3 in DNA: TGTGCCACCGGTACGTCAAGCAATCAGCCCCAGCATTTT.